This TCR beta chain emerged from a study of shared clonotypes between healthy human individuals. The J segment lost 0 bases and the V segment lost 6 bases, leaving 6 bases of the junction unmatched. Germline V lookup: CDR1 SQVTM, CDR2 ANQGSEA. This CDR3 is built from 14 residues. To note about this clone: Its antigen is unidentified.

Broader study findings: Generally, naive subsets came out with larger estimated richness than memory subsets. Non-shared clonotypes were found to have lower generation probabilities than the clonotypes that were shared by all four of the sorted-subset donors. Across a handful of donors, naive CD4 shared 5% to 6.5%, naive CD8 more than 3%, memory CD4 over 2%, memory CD8 0.4% to 0.5%. Tissue TCR repertoires likely differ from these blood-only repertoires.

This table comes from immunoSEQ multiplex PCR, and its TCRdb copy is limited to in-frame clones, with some not included. The repertoire includes some 1.5 million clones, 95% to 99% of them detected once, and about 0.42% sits in the top ten. Sequencing used naive CD4+ T cells sorted from blood. Subset noted: CD45RA+ positively selected. This receptor was obtained from a man aged 25-45 years in good health. The chain couples TRBV29-1 to TRBJ1-1; 8 bases line up with TRBD1. The CDR3 DNA reads as TGCAGCGTCGCCAGGGGGCACATGAACACTGAAGCTTTCTTT. Amino acid sequence: CSVARGHMNTEAFF.